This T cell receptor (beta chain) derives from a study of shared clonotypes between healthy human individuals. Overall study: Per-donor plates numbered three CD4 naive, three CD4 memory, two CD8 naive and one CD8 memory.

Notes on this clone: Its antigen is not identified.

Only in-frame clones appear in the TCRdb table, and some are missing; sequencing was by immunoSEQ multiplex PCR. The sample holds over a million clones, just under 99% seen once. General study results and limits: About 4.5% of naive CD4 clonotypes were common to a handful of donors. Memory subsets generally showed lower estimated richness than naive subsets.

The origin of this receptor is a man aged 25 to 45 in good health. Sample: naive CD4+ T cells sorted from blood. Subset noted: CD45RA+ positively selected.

CDR3 in DNA: TGTGCCAGCAGTCCCTCCGGAAGACATCAGCCCCAGCATTTT. Residues: CASSPSGRHQPQHF. This chain joins TRBV28 and TRBJ1-5; D not resolved. The CDR3 consists of 14 residues. Trimming removed 5 bases at V and 5 bases at J, with 13 bases between. Germline V gene data show CDR1 as MDHEN and CDR2 as SYDVKM.